This TCR beta chain came from a study of CD8 T cells in Susac syndrome. General observations from the study: The number of individuals included in the study's TCR sequencing and HLA analysis was acknowledged as relatively small.

TCR beta sequencing was performed on blood CD8+ and CD4+ T cells. Both CD4+ and CD8+ T cells were negatively isolated, and TEMRA cells underwent FACS enrichment. V trimming: 3 bases; J trimming: 3 bases; junction bases outside the gene matches: 13. This CDR3 has 18 amino acids. CDR1 is DFQATT and CDR2 is SNEGSKA in the germline V gene (reference sequence). The RNA input was roughly 0.45 to 1 ug, and it was reverse transcribed with random hexamers. The TCR beta CDR3 was amplified by immunoSEQ multiplex PCR across 54 Vbeta, 13 Jbeta. TCRdb called the immunoSEQ multiplex PCR reads again in MiXCR, with one record for every CDR3 protein. The table has roughly 200,000 distinct CDR3 sequences, approximately 94% seen once. Comment on this clonotype: What it binds is unknown.

V usage is TRBV20-1 and J usage is TRBJ2-3; 12 bases map to TRBD2. The specimen sequenced was CD4+ T cells from PBMCs. This receptor was taken from a human donor with Susac syndrome. The chain's CDR3 is CSASLAGGGAPGTDTQYF. Here the CDR3 DNA reads TGCAGTGCTAGTCTAGCGGGGGGGGGTGCTCCGGGTACAGATACGCAGTATTTT.